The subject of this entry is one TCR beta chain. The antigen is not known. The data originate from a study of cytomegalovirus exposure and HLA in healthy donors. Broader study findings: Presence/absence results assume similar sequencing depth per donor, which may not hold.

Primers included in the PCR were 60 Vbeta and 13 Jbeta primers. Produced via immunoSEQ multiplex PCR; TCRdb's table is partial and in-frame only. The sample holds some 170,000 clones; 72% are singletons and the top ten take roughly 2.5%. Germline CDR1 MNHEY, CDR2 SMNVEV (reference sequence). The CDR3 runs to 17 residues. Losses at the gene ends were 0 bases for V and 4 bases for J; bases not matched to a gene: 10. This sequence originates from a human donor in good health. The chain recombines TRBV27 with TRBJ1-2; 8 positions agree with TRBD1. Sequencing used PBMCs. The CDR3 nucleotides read TGTGCCAGCAGTTTATCGGCAGGGGGCCTCCTATCCTATGGCTACACCTTC. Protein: CASSLSAGGLLSYGYTF.